The source of this T cell receptor beta chain is a study of vaccination effects on CD4 cells after COVID-19. V trimming: 5 bases; J trimming: 8 bases; junction bases outside the gene matches: 11. The V gene's germline CDR1 is KGHSH and CDR2 LQKENI. The CDR3 runs to 14 residues. An approximately 10-day culture period preceded the isolation of CD4+ T cells. TCRdb keeps only in-frame clones here, not all; method: immunoSEQ multiplex PCR. This repertoire shows over 45,000 clones, more than 65% found once; its top ten account for nearly 5.5%. A word on this clone: What it recognizes is unknown.

This TCR derives from a human donor who received a COVID-19 vaccine. This specimen consisted of CD4+ T cells from PBMCs cultured without peptide, obtained before COVID-19 vaccination. The chain joins TRBV18 to TRBJ1-1; TRBD1 aligns across 7 bases. CDR3: CASSSQGREREAFF. In DNA form, the CDR3 reads TGTGCCAGCTCATCACAGGGGAGAGAGAGAGAAGCTTTCTTT.